This TCR beta chain was found in a study of blood T cells in healthy people across ages. The donors, all healthy, were Caucasians living in Russia, aged roughly 6 to 100. This clonotype was found a few times. Its antigen is not known. V lost 5 bases and J 6 bases, leaving 9 bases between the germline ends. Germline V gene sequence: CDR1 SEHNR, CDR2 FQNEAQ (reference sequence). CDR3 length: 12 amino acids. Study results and caveats: Naive and antigen-experienced cells could not be conclusively compared, given unsorted PBMCs.

For the second PCR, which ran for about 7 to 12 cycles, a sample-barcoded 5' primer and a J-beta primer mix were used. Each of the samples gave a minimum of 2.5 million paired-end reads that contained CDR3. MiXCR was run by TCRdb on the 5' RACE reads, yielding one entry per CDR3 protein. The sample records 700,000 to 850,000 distinct CDR3 sequences, 30% to 45% being singletons. Specimen: blood. This clonotype originated in a man between 18 and 35 years old in good health. This chain uses TRBV7-9 with TRBJ2-3; D is uncertain. In nucleotides, the CDR3 is TGTGCCAGCAGCGAGGTGTGGGATACGCAGTATTTT. Translating it yields CASSEVWDTQYF.